This T cell receptor (beta chain) emerged from a study of blood T cell repertoires in COVID-19. Background on the study: Sources were T cells, B-cell-depleted T cells, or PBMCs; the material itself was cDNA or gDNA.

Deletions cut 0 bases from V and 5 bases from J, with 7 bases between. Germline assignment: CDR1 SEHNR and CDR2 FQNEAQ (reference sequence). This CDR3 contains 13 residues. Those who participated ranged in age from about 18 to 89 years and resided in approximately 26 US areas. People in the exposed group encountered a COVID-19 case within 2 weeks before entering the study. Sequenced by immunoSEQ multiplex PCR; TCRdb stores in-frame clones only, minus some. Of roughly 230,000 clones listed, approximately 85% are singletons. The clonotype originates from a woman in her forties or fifties who had been exposed to COVID-19. The sample taken for sequencing was PBMCs or T cells enriched from blood (not recorded which). The V gene is TRBV7-9, the J gene TRBJ1-1, with D maybe TRBD1 (5 bases). CDR3 coding DNA: TGTGCCAGCAGCTTAGCAGGGGTAACTGAAGCTTTCTTT. This codes for CASSLAGVTEAFF.